The clone carrying this T cell receptor beta chain was found many times. The CDR3 sequence is 16 residues long. The V gene's germline CDR1 is SGHDN and CDR2 FVKESK. V was pared by 4 bases and J by 7 bases, with 9 bases of the junction left unmatched. These data belong to a study of T cells in Graves' hyperthyroidism and ophthalmopathy. RNA transcripts gave rise to amplified TCR beta CDR3 regions. Using the HTBI primer set, a first-round RT-PCR was run on the TCR CDR3. From the multiplex PCR reads, TCRdb called clonotypes with MiXCR, one entry per CDR3 protein. The sample lists 250,000 to 300,000 distinct CDR3 sequences; approximately 15% were seen once. Hyperthyroidism, newly diagnosed and lasting under 2 months, affected patients aged 18 to 65.

The receptor comes from a woman aged 35 to 49 with Graves' hyperthyroidism that later progressed to Graves' ophthalmopathy. Source material: blood. The chain has TRBV14 and TRBJ2-1; 11 bases are a match to TRBD2. The CDR3 bases are TGTGCCAGCAGCCGGATTAGCGGGAGGGGGGGTAATGAGCAGTTCTTC. Protein: CASSRISGRGGNEQFF. Complete variable domain (other parts from reference TRBV14 and TRBJ2-1): EAGVTQFPSHSVIEKGQTVTLRCDPISGHDNLYWYRRVMGKEIKFLLHFVKESKQDESGMPNNRFLAERTGGTYSTLKVQPAELEDSGVYFCASSRISGRGGNEQFFGPGTRLTVL.